The 2 T cell receptor beta chains given below trace back to one sample, sequenced in a study of blood T cell repertoires in COVID-19. TCRdb's copy holds only in-frame clones and misses some; the assay was immunoSEQ multiplex PCR. The sample shows 220,000 or so clones, about 88% of them seen only once. The sample was peripheral blood. These receptors all stem from a woman between 45 and 65 years old with COVID-19, enrolled during active disease.

V usage is TRBV28 and J usage is TRBJ1-3, with a possible D match to TRBD1 (5 bases). Germline V gene data show CDR1 as MDHEN and CDR2 as SYDVKM. CDR3 length: 15 amino acids. V lost 2 bases to trimming and J lost 5 bases, with 13 bases between them. CDR3 DNA sequence: TGTGCCAGCAGTTTAAGGCTGCTGGGGCGAAACACCATATATTTT. Its translation is CASSLRLLGRNTIYF.

The chain recombines TRBV29-1 with TRBJ2-3, with 7 bases matching TRBD2. With 2 bases clipped from V and 2 bases from J, the junction kept 16 bases outside the gene matches. Germline values: CDR1 SQVTM, CDR2 ANQGSEA. The CDR3 consists of 18 residues. The DNA of the CDR3 is TGCAGCGTTGAACCCCAGTTGGGTACTAGCGCATCCACAGATACGCAGTATTTT. Amino acids: CSVEPQLGTSASTDTQYF.